This T cell receptor (beta chain) was captured in a study of blood T cell repertoires in COVID-19. The table came from immunoSEQ multiplex PCR; TCRdb's copy has only in-frame clones and leaves some out. The sample records about 95,000 clones, more than 80% being singletons. J gave up 5 bases and V 0 bases, and 7 bases lay outside the gene matches. The CDR3 is 16 amino acids. In germline, CDR1 is SGDLS, CDR2 YYNGEE. The chain combines TRBV9 with TRBJ2-1; 8 nucleotides match TRBD2. The sequenced sample was peripheral blood. The sequence derives from a human donor in a cohort sampled during active COVID-19. The CDR3 DNA follows: TGTGCCAGCAGCGTAGGGTTTAGCGGGATGGACAATGAGCAGTTCTTC. Protein product: CASSVGFSGMDNEQFF.